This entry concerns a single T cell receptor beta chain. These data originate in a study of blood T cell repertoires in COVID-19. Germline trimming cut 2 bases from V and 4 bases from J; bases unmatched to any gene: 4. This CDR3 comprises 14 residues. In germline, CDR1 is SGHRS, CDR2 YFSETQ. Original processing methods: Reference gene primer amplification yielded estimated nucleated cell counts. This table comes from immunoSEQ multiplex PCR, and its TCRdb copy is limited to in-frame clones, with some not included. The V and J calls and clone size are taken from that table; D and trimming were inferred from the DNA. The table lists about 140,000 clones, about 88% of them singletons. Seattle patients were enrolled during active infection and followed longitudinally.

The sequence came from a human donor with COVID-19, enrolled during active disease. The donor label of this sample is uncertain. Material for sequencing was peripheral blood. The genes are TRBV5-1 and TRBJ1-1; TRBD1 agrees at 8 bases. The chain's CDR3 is CASSLTGGVTEAFF. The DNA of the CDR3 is TGCGCCAGCAGCTTAACAGGGGGTGTCACTGAAGCTTTCTTT.